This T cell receptor (beta chain) emerged from a study of T cell responses to AZD1222 COVID-19 vaccine. Study details: The analysis combined second doses at about 4 or about 12 weeks. Study-wide results and limits: White British donors predominated, females outnumbered males, and clonal diversity was possibly underestimated.

On this clone itself: Its antigen is still unknown.

Sequencing used immunoSEQ multiplex PCR; TCRdb keeps in-frame clones, though not all of them. The sample shows approximately 160,000 clones, under 95% of them seen only once. The trim removed 9 bases at V and 3 bases at J, leaving 7 bases unmatched. Germline V lookup: CDR1 MNHEY, CDR2 SVGAGI. The CDR3 sequence is 13 residues long. Specimen: peripheral blood, collected on day 0 of AZD1222 vaccination. This TCR derives from an adult in good health. J is TRBJ2-7 and V is TRBV6-5, with 8 bases identical to TRBD2. CDR3 region: CASHRAGDYEQYF. In nucleotides, the CDR3 is TGTGCCAGTCATCGAGCGGGAGACTACGAGCAGTACTTC.